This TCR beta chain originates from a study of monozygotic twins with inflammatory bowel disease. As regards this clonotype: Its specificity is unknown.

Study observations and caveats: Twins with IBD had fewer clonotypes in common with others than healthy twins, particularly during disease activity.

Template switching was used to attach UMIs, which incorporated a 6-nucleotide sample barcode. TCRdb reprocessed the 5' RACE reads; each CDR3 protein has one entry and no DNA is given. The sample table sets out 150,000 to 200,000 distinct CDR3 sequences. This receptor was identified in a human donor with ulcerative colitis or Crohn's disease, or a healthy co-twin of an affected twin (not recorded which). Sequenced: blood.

The chain's CDR3 is CASSRTGTGGRDTQYF. The V call is TRBV7-2, the J call TRBJ2-3; the TCRdb call, TRBD1, lacks DNA for checking. Germline CDR1 SGHTA, CDR2 FQGNSA. This CDR3 has 16 residues.